This TCR beta chain was identified in a study of a mutant IDH1 vaccine in newly diagnosed glioma (TCRdb year 2021). About the full investigation: Patients were given eight vaccinations, in weeks 1, 3, 5, 7, 11, 15, 19 and 23, which matched visits V03 through V10. Peripheral blood samples were drawn at six visits, namely V03 (baseline), V05, V07, V10, V12 and V13. Longitudinal TCRB deep sequencing was done for 20 to 25 treated patients, wherever samples were available for exploratory analyses. In the chemotherapy-containing groups, vaccination started alongside temozolomide cycles, whereas in patients who had radiotherapy alone it started 4-6 weeks after radiotherapy. Prior to enrollment, standard therapy consisting of radiotherapy alone, temozolomide alone, or radiochemotherapy with temozolomide had been administered to patients, with the combination being received by most patients. The roughly 30 treated patients were roughly 62% male and roughly 40% female, with a mean age of 40.4 years.

To prepare the library, the immunoSEQ multiplex PCR assay was applied. Following the manufacturer's protocol, the hsTCRB Kit was used to amplify rearranged TCR beta chain sequences. An Illumina MiSeq was used to sequence the TCRB libraries. As for how the authors treated the data: Demultiplexing, trimming and gene mapping were performed with the kit vendor's proprietary platform. TCRdb holds this immuneACCESS table with in-frame rearrangements only. Some clones are missing; in checked studies, unresolved V genes explain under half, and the rest has no known cause. V, J and clone size derive from that table, while D and trimming were established from the DNA sequence. The sample records roughly 61,000 clones, roughly 80% of which are singletons. 4.5% to 7.5% of the sample comes from the top ten. Explained via the paper, the time point label denotes: week 11, during vaccination. Each vaccine dose, consisting of 300 ug of a 20-mer mutant IDH1 peptide in Montanide, was administered subcutaneously with topical imiquimod. The donors had newly diagnosed IDH1-mutant astrocytomas of WHO grade 3 or 4 that showed loss of nuclear ATRX. The samples were drawn from NOA16, a multicentre, single-arm, open-label phase I trial in Germany that tested a mutant IDH1 peptide vaccine in humans for the first time. Genomic DNA for TCRB sequencing was extracted from EDTA blood using the DNeasy Blood and Tissue Kit.

The study at large found these results: Pseudoprogression appeared unrelated to alterations in the top peripheral T cell clonotypes detected by TCRB sequencing. PBMC samples for TCRB deep sequencing were selected based on availability. The authors stated that sample limitations prevented analyses of patient blood samples from being reproduced. Across multiple MHC alleles, vaccine-induced immune responses were seen in roughly 93% of patients.

Deletion took 2 bases off V and 7 bases off J, with a span of 6 bases between the germline ends. CDR1 and CDR2 are read off the germline V gene as SGHDT and YYEEEE. The CDR3 measures 12 amino acids from cysteine to phenylalanine. This entry keeps only the CDR3 DNA: 36 bases, framed from base 1. In this sample, this clone turned up once. The antigen it binds to is not known. Per-nucleotide qualities are absent, and no much larger clonotype sits a single base away. The sequence joins TRBV5-6 to TRBJ1-4; confidence is insufficient to name the D gene. This TCR was recovered from a man in his fifties with glioma. The sample was PBMCs, taken from a glioma patient whose treatment included an IDH1 peptide vaccine. The CDR3: CASSFGVEKLFF. The DNA is as follows: TGTGCCAGCAGCTTTGGCGTTGAAAAACTGTTTTTT.